This T cell receptor beta chain was captured in a study of blood T cells in healthy people across ages. Germline-derived CDR1 and CDR2 are DFQATT and SNEGSKA (reference sequence). V lost 1 base to trimming and J lost 12 bases, with 19 bases between them. The CDR3 is made up of 15 amino acids. Using a J-beta primer mix together with a sample-barcoded 5' primer, a second PCR was run for roughly 7 to 11 cycles. Each CDR3 protein is one row after TCRdb ran MiXCR on the 5' RACE reads. Altogether 600,000 to 650,000 distinct CDR3 sequences are present, approximately 59% being singletons, with the ten largest covering 30% to 40%.

The sequence was obtained from a man aged 55 to 70 in good health. The gene calls are TRBV20-1 and TRBJ1-6; maybe TRBD1 (5 bases). The sample was blood. CDR3 region: CSARGSPGGSKPLHF. The CDR3 DNA reads TGCAGTGCTAGAGGTAGCCCGGGGGGGTCCAAACCCCTCCACTTT.